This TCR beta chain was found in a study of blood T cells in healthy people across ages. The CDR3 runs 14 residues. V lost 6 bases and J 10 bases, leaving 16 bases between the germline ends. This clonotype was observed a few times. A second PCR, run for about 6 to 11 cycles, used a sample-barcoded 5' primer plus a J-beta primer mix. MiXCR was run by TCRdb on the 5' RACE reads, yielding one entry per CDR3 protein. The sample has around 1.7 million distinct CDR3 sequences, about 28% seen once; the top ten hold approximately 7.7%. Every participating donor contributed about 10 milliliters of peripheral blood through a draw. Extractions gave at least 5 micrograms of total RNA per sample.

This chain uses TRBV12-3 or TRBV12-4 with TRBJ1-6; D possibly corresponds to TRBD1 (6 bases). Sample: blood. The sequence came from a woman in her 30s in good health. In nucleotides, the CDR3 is TGTGCCAGCAGATCCCGACAGGTCCGGTCACCCCTCCACTTT. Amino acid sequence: CASRSRQVRSPLHF.